This TCR beta chain was profiled in a study of blood T cells in healthy people across ages. Study overall: Capture by template switching was about one barcoded beta molecule per two T cells.

This clonotype was found a few times. Per sample, a minimum of 6 million PBMCs were isolated. Each sample yielded at least 5 micrograms of PBMC total RNA. A second about 7 to 11 cycle PCR used barcoded and J-beta primers. TCRdb called the 5' RACE reads again in MiXCR, with one record for every CDR3 protein. The table has around 400,000 distinct CDR3 sequences, over 45% seen once; the top ten hold 45% to 65%. CDR1 MRHNA and CDR2 SNTAGT come from the germline V gene. This CDR3 contains 15 residues. J lost 7 bases, V lost 5 bases, and 6 bases had no gene match. The specimen was blood. The receptor's source is a man in his 60s in good health. The V call is TRBV6-4, the J call TRBJ1-6, with 9 bases fitting TRBD1. This CDR3 reads CASSLVGQGNSPLHF. CDR3 in DNA: TGTGCCAGCAGTCTCGTGGGACAGGGAAATTCACCCCTCCACTTT.